This TCR beta chain came from a study of blood T cell repertoires in COVID-19. About the study: Some COVID-19 samples were acute and others convalescent; all came from the United States, Italy and Spain.

Germline V gene lookup returns CDR1 SGHRS and CDR2 YFSETQ. The V gene end was trimmed by 6 bases and the J gene end by 6 bases; junction bases not matched to a gene: 6. The CDR3 covers 15 residues. Original analysis: Amplification from reference gene primers served as the basis for estimated nucleated cell counts. The method was immunoSEQ multiplex PCR; TCRdb's version includes in-frame clones alone and lacks a portion of them. That table supplies the V and J calls and clone size; D and trimming were determined from the DNA. The repertoire holds around 75,000 clones, with 90% as singletons. The sequencing sample was made of peripheral blood. The chain combines TRBV5-1 with TRBJ2-2; 12 nucleotides line up with TRBD1. This sequence originates from a man over 45 with acute or convalescent COVID-19. CDR3 residues: CASTGQGAGAGELFF. The CDR3 DNA follows: TGCGCCAGCACGGGACAGGGGGCAGGGGCCGGGGAGCTGTTTTTT.